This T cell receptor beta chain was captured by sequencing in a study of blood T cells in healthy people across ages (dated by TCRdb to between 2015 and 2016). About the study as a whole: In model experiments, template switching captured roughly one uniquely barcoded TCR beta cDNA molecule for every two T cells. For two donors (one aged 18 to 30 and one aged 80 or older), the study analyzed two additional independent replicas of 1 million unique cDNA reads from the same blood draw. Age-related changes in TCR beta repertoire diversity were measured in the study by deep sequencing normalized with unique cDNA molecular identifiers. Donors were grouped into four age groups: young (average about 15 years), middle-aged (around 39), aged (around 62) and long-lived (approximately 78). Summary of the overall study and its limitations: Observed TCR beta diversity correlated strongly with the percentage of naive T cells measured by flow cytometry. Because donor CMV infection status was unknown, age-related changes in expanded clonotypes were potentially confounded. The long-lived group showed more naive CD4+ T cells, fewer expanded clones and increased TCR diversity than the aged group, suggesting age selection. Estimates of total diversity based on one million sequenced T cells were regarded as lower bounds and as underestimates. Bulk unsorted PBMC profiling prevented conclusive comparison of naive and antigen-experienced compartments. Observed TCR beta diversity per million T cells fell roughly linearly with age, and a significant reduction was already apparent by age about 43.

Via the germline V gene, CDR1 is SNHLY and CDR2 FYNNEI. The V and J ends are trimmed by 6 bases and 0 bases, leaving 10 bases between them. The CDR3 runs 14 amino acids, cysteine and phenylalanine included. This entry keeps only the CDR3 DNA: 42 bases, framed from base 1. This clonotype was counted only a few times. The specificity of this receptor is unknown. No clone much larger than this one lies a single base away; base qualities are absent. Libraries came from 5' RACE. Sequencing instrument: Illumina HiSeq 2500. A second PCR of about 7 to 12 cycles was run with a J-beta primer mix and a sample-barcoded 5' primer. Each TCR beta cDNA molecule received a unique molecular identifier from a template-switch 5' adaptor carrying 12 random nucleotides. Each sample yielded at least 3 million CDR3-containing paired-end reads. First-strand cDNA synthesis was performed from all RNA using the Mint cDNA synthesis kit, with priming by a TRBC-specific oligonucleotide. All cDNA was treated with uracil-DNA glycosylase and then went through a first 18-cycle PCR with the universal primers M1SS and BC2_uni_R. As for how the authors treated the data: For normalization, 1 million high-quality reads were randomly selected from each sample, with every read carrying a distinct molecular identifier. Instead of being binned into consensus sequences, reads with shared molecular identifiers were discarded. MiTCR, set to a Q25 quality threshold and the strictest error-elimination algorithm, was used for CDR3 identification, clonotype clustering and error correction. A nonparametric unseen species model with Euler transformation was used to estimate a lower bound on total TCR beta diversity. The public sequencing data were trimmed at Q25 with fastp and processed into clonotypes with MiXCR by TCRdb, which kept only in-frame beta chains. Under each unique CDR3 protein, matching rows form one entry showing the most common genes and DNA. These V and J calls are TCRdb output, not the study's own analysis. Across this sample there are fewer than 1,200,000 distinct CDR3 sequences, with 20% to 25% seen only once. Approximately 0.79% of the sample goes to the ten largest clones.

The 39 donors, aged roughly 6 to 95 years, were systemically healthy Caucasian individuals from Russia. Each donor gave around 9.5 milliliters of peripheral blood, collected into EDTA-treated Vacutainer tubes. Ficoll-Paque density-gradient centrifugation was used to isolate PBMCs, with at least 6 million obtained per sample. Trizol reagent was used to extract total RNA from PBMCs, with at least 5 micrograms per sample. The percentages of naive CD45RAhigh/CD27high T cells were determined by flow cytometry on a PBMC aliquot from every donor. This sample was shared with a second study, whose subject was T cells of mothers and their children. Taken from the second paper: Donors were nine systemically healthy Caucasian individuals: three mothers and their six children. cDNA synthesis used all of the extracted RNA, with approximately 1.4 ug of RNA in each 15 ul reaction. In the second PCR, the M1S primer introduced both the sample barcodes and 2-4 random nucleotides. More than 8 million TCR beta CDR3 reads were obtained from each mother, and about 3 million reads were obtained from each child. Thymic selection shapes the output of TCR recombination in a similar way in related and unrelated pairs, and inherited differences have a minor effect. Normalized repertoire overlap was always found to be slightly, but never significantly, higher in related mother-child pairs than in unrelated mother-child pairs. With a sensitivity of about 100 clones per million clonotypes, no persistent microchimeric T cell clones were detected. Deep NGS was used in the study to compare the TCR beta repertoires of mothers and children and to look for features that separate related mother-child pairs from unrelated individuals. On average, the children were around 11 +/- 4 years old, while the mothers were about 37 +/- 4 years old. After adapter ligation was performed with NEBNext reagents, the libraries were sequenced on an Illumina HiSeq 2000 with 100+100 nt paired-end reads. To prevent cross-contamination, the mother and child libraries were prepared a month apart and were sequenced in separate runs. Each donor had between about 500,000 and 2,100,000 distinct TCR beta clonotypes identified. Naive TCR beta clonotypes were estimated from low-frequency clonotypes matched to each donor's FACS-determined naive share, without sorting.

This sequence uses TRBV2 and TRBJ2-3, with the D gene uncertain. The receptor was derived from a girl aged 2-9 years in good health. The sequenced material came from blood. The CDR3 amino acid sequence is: CASRGGLSTDTQYF. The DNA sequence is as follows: TGTGCCAGCAGGGGCGGCCTGAGCACAGATACGCAGTATTTT.